The 7 T cell receptor beta chains below were found in one sample sequenced in a study of blood T cell dynamics during melanoma immunotherapy. Documented time point: week 3, after first cycle of checkpoint inhibitor. Here immunoSEQ multiplex PCR was the method, and the copy in TCRdb shows in-frame clones only, minus some. The sample comprises some 15,000 clones, about 95% of which are singletons, and roughly 0.22% rests with the top ten. The material sequenced was effector memory CD8+ T cells from blood, taken from a patient treated with checkpoint blockade. These receptors originate from a human donor with melanoma.

V gene TRBV5-1 combines with J gene TRBJ2-7, with 8 nucleotides matching TRBD2. The junction had 3 bases not matched to a gene; V was cut back by 2 bases and J by 2 bases. Germline CDR1 and CDR2: SGHRS and YFSETQ. This CDR3 has 14 residues. Written as DNA, the CDR3 is TGCGCCAGCAGCTTTAGCGGGAACCCCTACGAGCAGTACTTC. It yields the protein CASSFSGNPYEQYF.

V usage is TRBV19 and J usage is TRBJ1-4; perhaps TRBD1 as D (6 bases). Germline-derived CDR1 and CDR2 are LNHDA and SQIVND (reference sequence). V dropped 1 base and J dropped 5 bases, with 11 bases sitting between them. The CDR3 covers 15 residues. The CDR3 DNA sequence: TGTGCCAGTAGTATAGTGGGGGCGCGGAATGAAAAACTGTTTTTT. It encodes CASSIVGARNEKLFF.

In its sample, this clone was seen once. J is TRBJ1-2 and V is TRBV5-1, with TRBD1 identical over 9 bases. J was trimmed by 2 bases and V by 3 bases; bases with no gene match: 11. Germline V gene data show CDR1 as SGHRS and CDR2 as YFSETQ. The CDR3 has 17 amino acids. CDR3: CASSWTGATPTNYGYTF. The CDR3 DNA follows: TGCGCCAGCAGCTGGACAGGGGCGACCCCTACAAACTATGGCTACACCTTC.

This chain uses TRBV27 with TRBJ1-2, with D maybe TRBD1 (5 bases). This CDR3 comprises 15 residues. V gave up 4 bases and J gave up 8 bases, with 20 bases separating them. Per the germline V gene, CDR1 is MNHEY and CDR2 is SMNVEV (reference sequence). The CDR3 coding sequence is TGTGCCAGCAGTTCCCAAACAGGAGTCGTTTGGGGCTACACCTTC. Translated, it gives CASSSQTGVVWGYTF.

The CDR3 nucleotides read TGTGCCAGCAGCCATCGAGTGGCGGAACTCCAAGAGACCCAGTACTTC. Its translation is CASSHRVAELQETQYF. J is TRBJ2-5 and V is TRBV4-2; D is uncertain. There are 16 residues in the CDR3. V gave up 3 bases and J gave up 1 base, with 15 bases separating them. Germline assignment: CDR1 LGHNA and CDR2 YNFKEQ.

As for this clone: A junction end diverges from the germline sequence, so it may reflect a read error. The chain is built from TRBV29-1 and TRBJ2-1, with D uncertain. The CDR3 runs 13 residues. CDR1 is SQVTM, CDR2 ANQGSEA, per germline. CDR3 nucleotide sequence: TGCAGCGTTGCTACAAGCTCCTACAGTGAGCAGTTCTTC. It translates to CSVATSSYSEQFF.

The J gene is TRBJ2-1, the V gene TRBV10-3, with a tentative D call TRBD2 (5 bases). Germline-derived CDR1 and CDR2 are ENHRY and SYGVKD. V was clipped by 4 bases and J by 4 bases, with 11 bases between them. CDR3 length: 14 amino acids. The CDR3 region is CAISGAREYNEQFF. The CDR3 nucleotides read TGTGCCATCAGTGGGGCTCGGGAATACAATGAGCAGTTCTTC.